The next 18 T cell receptor beta chains were all read from a single sample in a study of tumor-infiltrating lymphocytes in localized non-small cell lung cancer. Clones were sequenced by immunoSEQ multiplex PCR, and TCRdb holds only the in-frame ones, with some missing. The data contain under 20,000 clones, more than 65% of them singletons. Sequencing was carried out using lung tumor tissue. Receptors originate from a human donor with non-small cell lung cancer.

In this sample, this clone turned up a few times. The chain has TRBV2 and TRBJ2-5; the D gene is possibly TRBD2 (6 bases). The CDR3 extends over 14 amino acids. The germline V and J ends were trimmed by 4 bases and 5 bases, with 14 bases remaining between them. Germline CDR1 and CDR2: SNHLY and FYNNEI. In nucleotides, the CDR3 is TGTGCCAGCAGTGGTAGACTAGTCACGGAGACCCAGTACTTC. Protein product: CASSGRLVTETQYF.

The chain carries TRBV7-2 and TRBJ2-2; the D is unclear. Looked up from germline, CDR1 is SGHTA and CDR2 is FQGNSA. Between the trimmed V and J ends, which lost 3 bases and 3 bases, there was a span of 2 bases. The CDR3 extends over 12 amino acids. CDR3 nucleotides: TGTGCCAGCAGCTTTGACACCGGGGAGCTGTTTTTT. As protein: CASSFDTGELFF. The full variable domain, in which reference TRBV7-2 and TRBJ2-2 provide the parts outside the CDR3, is GAGVSQSPSNKVTEKGKDVELRCDPISGHTALYWYRQSLGQGLEFLIYFQGNSAPDKSGLPSDRFSAERTGGSVSTLTIQRTQQEDSAVYLCASSFDTGELFFGEGSRLTVL.

By sample fraction, this clone is medium-sized. The V and J genes are TRBV18 and TRBJ1-1; no reliable D call. Germline lookup yields CDR1 KGHSH and CDR2 LQKENI. Trimming left V 3 bases short and J 2 bases short, with 10 bases between. CDR3 length equals 14 residues. Written as DNA, the CDR3 is TGTGCCAGCTCACCGTATGAGAGAAACACTGAAGCTTTCTTT. It is translated as CASSPYERNTEAFF.

The chain carries TRBV5-1 and TRBJ2-6; 7 bases fit TRBD1. CDR1 and CDR2 from the germline V gene are SGHRS and YFSETQ. Germline trimming cut 4 bases from V and 3 bases from J; bases unmatched to any gene: 7. This CDR3 region has 16 residues. The CDR3 protein is CASSPGTAFGANVLTF. CDR3 bases: TGCGCCAGCAGCCCCGGGACAGCTTTTGGGGCCAACGTCCTGACTTTC. Combining the CDR3 with reference TRBV5-1 and TRBJ2-6 gives the whole variable domain KAGVTQTPRYLIKTRGQQVTLSCSPISGHRSVSWYQQTPGQGLQFLFEYFSETQRNKGNFPGRFSGRQFSNSRSEMNVSTLELGDSALYLCASSPGTAFGANVLTFGAGSRLTVL.

This chain uses TRBV2 with TRBJ2-5; no reliable D call. This CDR3 is built from 14 residues. Trimming removed 3 bases from V and 7 bases from J, with 15 bases in between. Per the germline V gene, CDR1 is SNHLY and CDR2 is FYNNEI. The CDR3 reads CASSDVQAKGTQYF. In DNA form, the CDR3 reads TGTGCCAGCAGTGACGTCCAGGCCAAGGGGACCCAGTACTTC. Full variable domain (outside the CDR3, taken from reference TRBV2 and TRBJ2-5): EPEVTQTPSHQVTQMGQEVILRCVPISNHLYFYWYRQILGQKVEFLVSFYNNEISEKSEIFDDQFSVERPDGSNFTLKIRSTKLEDSAMYFCASSDVQAKGTQYFGPGTRLLVL.

This clone was picked up a small number of times. The chain couples TRBV6-5 to TRBJ1-1; possibly TRBD1 for D (5 bases). This CDR3 contains 16 residues. The V and J ends lost 2 bases and 0 bases respectively, with 13 bases between them. Germline loops: CDR1 MNHEY, CDR2 SVGAGI. The CDR3 region has the DNA TGTGCCAGCAGTTACCTGTCCCTGACAGTGAACACTGAAGCTTTCTTT. Its protein product is CASSYLSLTVNTEAFF.

V usage is TRBV2 and J usage is TRBJ2-3; 11 bases fit TRBD1. Germline lookup yields CDR1 SNHLY and CDR2 FYNNEI. The CDR3 length is 16 residues. The V gene end was trimmed by 3 bases and the J gene end by 1 base; junction bases not matched to a gene: 3. CDR3 loop: CASSEDRGQGTDTQYF. CDR3 coding DNA: TGTGCCAGCAGTGAGGACAGGGGGCAAGGCACAGATACGCAGTATTTT.

This chain uses TRBV19 with TRBJ1-1; a weak D match, TRBD1 (6 bases). Germline CDR1 is LNHDA and CDR2 is SQIVND (reference sequence). The CDR3 extends over 15 amino acids. V lost 4 bases, J lost 1 base, and 13 bases lay in between. CDR3 DNA: TGTGCCAGTAGTACGAACCCACAGGGGAACACTGAAGCTTTCTTT. This encodes CASSTNPQGNTEAFF.

This clone has only a few counts. In nucleotides, the CDR3 is TGTGCCAGTAGCCACCGGGACAGGGGGCGTTTCACTGAAGCTTTCTTT. Its translation is CASSHRDRGRFTEAFF. The chain is built from TRBV19 and TRBJ1-1; 12 nucleotides align to TRBD1. With 6 bases clipped from V and 4 bases from J, the junction kept 9 bases outside the gene matches. The CDR3 covers 16 residues. Germline loops: CDR1 LNHDA, CDR2 SQIVND (reference sequence).

The chain links TRBV9 to TRBJ2-3; D may correspond to TRBD1 or TRBD2 (7 bases each). Germline CDR1 and CDR2: SGDLS and YYNGEE. CDR3 length equals 15 residues. V was shortened by 4 bases and J by 2 bases, with 14 bases between the two germline ends. As DNA, the CDR3 is TGTGCCAGCAGCCGACAGGGAGGGGACACAGATACGCAGTATTTT. Translation gives CASSRQGGDTDTQYF.

The gene calls are TRBV6-5 and TRBJ2-7, with 9 bases fitting TRBD1. Per the germline V gene, CDR1 is MNHEY and CDR2 is SVGAGI. The trim removed 6 bases at V and 7 bases at J, leaving 7 bases unmatched. The CDR3 has 13 amino acids. The CDR3, as DNA: TGTGCCAGCAGCCTACAGGGGGCGTTTGAGCAGTACTTC. Its translation is CASSLQGAFEQYF.

The CDR3 here is CASSESGGYNYGYTF. DNA for the CDR3: TGCGCCAGCAGTGAGTCGGGCGGGTATAACTATGGCTACACCTTC. The V gene is TRBV10-2, the J gene TRBJ1-2; D is undetermined. The V and J ends lost 0 bases and 1 base respectively, with 9 bases between them. The CDR3 length is 15 residues. Germline assignment: CDR1 WSHSY and CDR2 SAAADI.

The chain uses TRBV5-4 and TRBJ2-1; D uncertain. The V end lost 4 bases, the J end lost 1 base, and 3 bases lay between the germline ends. This CDR3 is built from 12 residues. CDR1 and CDR2 (germline): SGHNT, YYREEE (reference sequence). CDR3 coding DNA: TGTGCCAGCAGCCCATCCTACAATGAGCAGTTCTTC. Translated: CASSPSYNEQFF.

Here the CDR3 reads CASSQGLGSSYNEQFF. CDR3 DNA: TGCGCCAGCAGCCAAGGGTTAGGAAGCTCCTACAATGAGCAGTTCTTC. The genes are TRBV4-3 and TRBJ2-1; D remains ambiguous. Germline V CDR1 and CDR2: LGHNA, YSLEER. V was clipped by 1 base and J by 0 bases, with 10 bases between them. This CDR3 spans 16 amino acids.

The chain carries TRBV7-6 and TRBJ1-4; tentative D call: TRBD1 (6 bases). Trimming pared 3 bases from V and 5 bases from J, leaving 16 bases between. CDR1 SGHVS and CDR2 FNYEAQ come from the germline V gene. The CDR3 covers 16 residues. The CDR3 spells CASSLYRVRVNEKLFF. DNA of the CDR3: TGTGCCAGCAGCTTGTACAGGGTCCGGGTGAATGAAAAACTGTTTTTT.

Relative to its sample, this clone is medium-sized. The genes are TRBV11-3 and TRBJ2-3; the D is unclear. CDR3 length equals 14 residues. The germline V and J ends were trimmed by 3 bases and 6 bases, with 13 bases remaining between them. Germline loops: CDR1 SGHNT, CDR2 YENEEA. In nucleotides, the CDR3 is TGTGCCAGCAGCTTCGTGGGGTTGTCGGATACGCAGTATTTT. Encoded protein: CASSFVGLSDTQYF.

The CDR3 protein is CASSLLASAEETQYF. For the CDR3, the DNA is TGTGCCAGCAGTTTACTGGCTAGCGCCGAAGAGACCCAGTACTTC. This sequence joins TRBV27 and TRBJ2-5; D is possibly TRBD2 (6 bases). Germline V lookup: CDR1 MNHEY, CDR2 SMNVEV (reference sequence). V gave up 2 bases and J gave up 3 bases, with 13 bases separating them. The CDR3 has 15 amino acids.

This chain joins TRBV7-8 and TRBJ2-1, with no clear D. V lost 3 bases, J lost 10 bases, and 7 bases lay in between. Germline V gives CDR1 SGHVS, CDR2 FQNEAQ. This CDR3 is 11 amino acids long. In DNA form, the CDR3 reads TGTGCCAGCAGCTTGGATCGGGAGCAGTTCTTC. This sequence encodes CASSLDREQFF.